This TCR beta chain is from a study of cytomegalovirus exposure and HLA in healthy donors. The repertoire was sequenced with immunoSEQ multiplex PCR; TCRdb's copy has only in-frame clones and lacks some. Of tens of thousands of clones listed, roughly 95% are singletons. V shed 5 bases and J shed 4 bases, with 15 bases lying between them. The CDR3 consists of 15 residues. CDR1 is LNHDA, CDR2 SQIVND, per germline (reference sequence). This TCR was sampled from a man aged 18-30 years in good health and CMV-seronegative. V usage is TRBV19 and J usage is TRBJ1-3, with a weak D call TRBD1 (6 bases). Material for sequencing was PBMCs. In DNA, the CDR3 is TGTGCCAGTAGTCCACAGGGAAGATCCGGAAACACCATATATTTT. It encodes CASSPQGRSGNTIYF.